This T cell receptor (beta chain) emerged from a study of blood T cell repertoires in COVID-19. Produced via immunoSEQ multiplex PCR; TCRdb's table is partial and in-frame only. The sample has tens of thousands of clones; over 70% are singletons. The CDR3 length is 14 residues. Germline CDR1 is SNHLY and CDR2 is FYNNEI. J lost 2 bases, V lost 2 bases, and 2 bases had no gene match. This sequence was found in a woman aged 55-75 years with acute or convalescent COVID-19. The specimen was peripheral blood. V and J are TRBV2 and TRBJ2-7, with TRBD1 identical over 8 bases. CDR3 nucleotide sequence: TGTGCCAGCAGTGAAAGGACAGGGACCTACGAGCAGTACTTC. Encoded protein: CASSERTGTYEQYF. The full variable domain, completed using reference TRBV2 and TRBJ2-7, is EPEVTQTPSHQVTQMGQEVILRCVPISNHLYFYWYRQILGQKVEFLVSFYNNEISEKSEIFDDQFSVERPDGSNFTLKIRSTKLEDSAMYFCASSERTGTYEQYFGPGTRLTVT.